This T cell receptor beta chain was obtained from a study of blood T cells in healthy people across ages. Study-level findings and limits: Roughly linearly, TCR beta diversity per million T cells fell as age increased.

There are 13 residues in the CDR3. V lost 2 bases to trimming and J lost 5 bases, with 10 bases between them. Peripheral blood from each donor was collected in a volume of 8 to 10 milliliters. With regard to this clonotype: Its antigen is not identified.

Using a J-beta primer mix together with a sample-barcoded 5' primer, a second PCR was run for about 6 to 11 cycles. The template-switch adaptor, which had 12 random nucleotides, put a tag on each cDNA molecule. From the 5' RACE reads, TCRdb called clonotypes with MiXCR, one entry per CDR3 protein. The sample lists 270,000 or so distinct CDR3 sequences, about 25% occurring once. Sequencing input: blood. This chain links TRBV12-3 or TRBV12-4 with TRBJ2-7; D is tentatively TRBD1 or TRBD2 (7 bases each). The clonotype was recovered from a woman in her sixties or seventies in good health. CDR3 region: CASSLPGGDEQYF. DNA for the CDR3: TGTGCCAGCAGTTTACCAGGGGGGGACGAGCAGTACTTC.